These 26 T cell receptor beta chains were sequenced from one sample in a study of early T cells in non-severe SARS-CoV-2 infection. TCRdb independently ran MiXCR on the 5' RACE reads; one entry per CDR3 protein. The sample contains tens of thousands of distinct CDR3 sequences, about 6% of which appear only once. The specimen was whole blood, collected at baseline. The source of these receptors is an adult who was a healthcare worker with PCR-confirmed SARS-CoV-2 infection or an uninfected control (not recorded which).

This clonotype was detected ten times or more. The CDR3 protein is CAISPDGKYEQYF. The CDR3, as DNA: TGTGCCATTTCTCCTGACGGGAAATACGAGCAGTACTTC. The gene calls are TRBV7-9 and TRBJ2-7, with a weak D call TRBD2 (5 bases). Germline CDR1 SEHNR, CDR2 FQNEAQ (reference sequence). Between the trimmed V and J ends, which lost 10 bases and 4 bases, there was a span of 17 bases. The CDR3 totals 13 residues. Complete variable domain (other parts from reference TRBV7-9 and TRBJ2-7): DTGVSQNPRHKITKRGQNVTFRCDPISEHNRLYWYRQTLGQGPEFLTYFQNEAQLEKSRLLSDRFSAERPKGSFSTLEIQRTEQGDSAMYLCAISPDGKYEQYFGPGTRLTVT.

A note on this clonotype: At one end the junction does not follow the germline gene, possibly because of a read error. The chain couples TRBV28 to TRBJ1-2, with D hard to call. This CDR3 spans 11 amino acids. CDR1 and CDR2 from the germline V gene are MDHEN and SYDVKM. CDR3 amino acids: CASSFRPPMDF. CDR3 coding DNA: TGTGCCAGCAGTTTTCGCCCCCCTATGGACTTC.

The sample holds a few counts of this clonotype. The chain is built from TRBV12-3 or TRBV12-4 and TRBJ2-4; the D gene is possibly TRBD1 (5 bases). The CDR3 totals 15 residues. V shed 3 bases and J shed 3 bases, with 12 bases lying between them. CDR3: CASSFVGQGKNIQYF. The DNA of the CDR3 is TGTGCCAGCAGTTTCGTGGGTCAGGGCAAAAACATTCAGTACTTC.

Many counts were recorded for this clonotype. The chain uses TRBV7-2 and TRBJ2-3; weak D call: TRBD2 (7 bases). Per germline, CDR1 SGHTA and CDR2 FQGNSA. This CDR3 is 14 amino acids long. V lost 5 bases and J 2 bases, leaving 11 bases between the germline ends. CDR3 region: CASSPGGLTDTQYF. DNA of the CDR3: TGTGCCAGCAGCCCCGGGGGGCTCACAGATACGCAGTATTTT. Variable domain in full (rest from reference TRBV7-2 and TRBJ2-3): GAGVSQSPSNKVTEKGKDVELRCDPISGHTALYWYRQSLGQGLEFLIYFQGNSAPDKSGLPSDRFSAERTGGSVSTLTIQRTQQEDSAVYLCASSPGGLTDTQYFGPGTRLTVL.

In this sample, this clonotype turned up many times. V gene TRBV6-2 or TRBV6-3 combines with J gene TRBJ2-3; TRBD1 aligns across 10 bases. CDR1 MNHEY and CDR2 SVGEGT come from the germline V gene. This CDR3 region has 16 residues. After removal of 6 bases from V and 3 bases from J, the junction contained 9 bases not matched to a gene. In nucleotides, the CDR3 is TGTGCCAGCAGACGCACGGACAGGGGGGGGACAGATACGCAGTATTTT. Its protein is CASRRTDRGGTDTQYF.

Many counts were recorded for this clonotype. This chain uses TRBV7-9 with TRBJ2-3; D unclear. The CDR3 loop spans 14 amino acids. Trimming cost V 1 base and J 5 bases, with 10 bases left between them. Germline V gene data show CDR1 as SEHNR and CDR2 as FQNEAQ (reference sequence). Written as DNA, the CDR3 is TGTGCCAGCAGCTTAGATGTGGGCCTAGATACGCAGTATTTT. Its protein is CASSLDVGLDTQYF.

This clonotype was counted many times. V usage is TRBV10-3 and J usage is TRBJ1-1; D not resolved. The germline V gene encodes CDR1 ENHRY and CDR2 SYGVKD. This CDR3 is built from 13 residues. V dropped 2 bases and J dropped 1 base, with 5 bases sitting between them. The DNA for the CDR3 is TGTGCCATCAGTGAGGGTTGGAACACTGAAGCTTTCTTT. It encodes CAISEGWNTEAFF.

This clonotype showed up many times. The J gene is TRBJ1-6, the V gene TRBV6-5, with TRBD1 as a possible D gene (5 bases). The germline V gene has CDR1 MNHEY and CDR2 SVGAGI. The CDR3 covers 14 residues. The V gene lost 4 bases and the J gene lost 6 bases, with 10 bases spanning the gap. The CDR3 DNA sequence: TGTGCCAGCAGTTCCGGGACGCCTAATTCACCCCTCCACTTT. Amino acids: CASSSGTPNSPLHF.

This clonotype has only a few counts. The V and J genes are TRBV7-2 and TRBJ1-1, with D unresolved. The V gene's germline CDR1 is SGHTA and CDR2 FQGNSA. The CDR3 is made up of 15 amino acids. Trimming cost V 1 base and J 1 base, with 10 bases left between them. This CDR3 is CASSLGLHPNTEAFF. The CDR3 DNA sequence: TGTGCCAGCAGCTTAGGCCTACACCCGAACACTGAAGCTTTCTTT.

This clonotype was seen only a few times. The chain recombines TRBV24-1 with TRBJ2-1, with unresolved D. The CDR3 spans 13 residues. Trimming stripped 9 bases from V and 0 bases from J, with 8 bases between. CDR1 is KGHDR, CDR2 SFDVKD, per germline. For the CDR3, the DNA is TGTGCCACCCGTGGAAGCTCCTACAATGAGCAGTTCTTC. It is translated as CATRGSSYNEQFF.

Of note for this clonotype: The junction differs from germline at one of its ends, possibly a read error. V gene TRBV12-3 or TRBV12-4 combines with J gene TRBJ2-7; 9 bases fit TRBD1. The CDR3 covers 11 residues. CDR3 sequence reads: CASSLRDRAHF. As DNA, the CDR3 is TGTGCCAGCAGCCTCCGGGACAGGGCGCACTTC.

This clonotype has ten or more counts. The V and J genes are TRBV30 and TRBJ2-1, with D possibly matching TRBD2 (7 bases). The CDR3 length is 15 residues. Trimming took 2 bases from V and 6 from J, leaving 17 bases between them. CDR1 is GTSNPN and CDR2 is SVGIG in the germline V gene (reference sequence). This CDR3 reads CAWSSSGRGGNEQFF. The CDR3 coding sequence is TGTGCCTGGAGTTCTAGCGGTCGAGGGGGCAATGAGCAGTTCTTC.

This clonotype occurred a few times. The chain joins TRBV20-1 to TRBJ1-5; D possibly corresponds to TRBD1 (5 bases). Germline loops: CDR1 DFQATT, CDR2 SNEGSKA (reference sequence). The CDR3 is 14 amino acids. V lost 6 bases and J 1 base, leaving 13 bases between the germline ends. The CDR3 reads CSAGTQGSNQPQHF. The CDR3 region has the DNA TGCAGTGCCGGCACTCAGGGCAGCAATCAGCCCCAGCATTTT.

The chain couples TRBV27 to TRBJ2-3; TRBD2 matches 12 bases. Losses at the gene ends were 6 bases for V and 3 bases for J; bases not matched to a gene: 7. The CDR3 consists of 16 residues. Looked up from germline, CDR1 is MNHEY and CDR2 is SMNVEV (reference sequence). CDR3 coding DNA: TGTGCCAGCAGCCTGACTAGCGGGGGTTTTACAGATACGCAGTATTTT. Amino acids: CASSLTSGGFTDTQYF.

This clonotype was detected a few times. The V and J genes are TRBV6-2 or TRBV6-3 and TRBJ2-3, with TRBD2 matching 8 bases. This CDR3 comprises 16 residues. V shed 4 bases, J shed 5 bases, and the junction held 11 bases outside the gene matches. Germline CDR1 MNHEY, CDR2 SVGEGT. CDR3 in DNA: TGTGCCAGCAGTTTGATAAAAAGCGGGAGACTAGATACGCAGTATTTT. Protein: CASSLIKSGRLDTQYF.

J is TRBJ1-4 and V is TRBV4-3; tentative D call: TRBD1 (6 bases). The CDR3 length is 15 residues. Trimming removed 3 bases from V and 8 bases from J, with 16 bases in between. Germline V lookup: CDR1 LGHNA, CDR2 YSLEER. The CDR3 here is CASSHPLGGDEKLFF. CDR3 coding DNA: TGCGCCAGCAGCCACCCCCTAGGGGGGGACGAAAAACTGTTTTTT.

In DNA form, the CDR3 reads TGTGCCACCAGCGAAGACAGCAGCTCCTACAATGAGCAGTTCTTC. This encodes CATSEDSSSYNEQFF. The J gene is TRBJ2-1, the V gene TRBV15; a possible D gene is TRBD1 (5 bases). V was shortened by 5 bases and J by 0 bases, with 11 bases between the two germline ends. The V gene's germline CDR1 is LNHNV and CDR2 YYDKDF (reference sequence). The CDR3 sequence is 15 residues long. Variable domain in full (rest from reference TRBV15 and TRBJ2-1): DAMVIQNPRYQVTQFGKPVTLSCSQTLNHNVMYWYQQKSSQAPKLLFHYYDKDFNNEADTPDNFQSRRPNTSFCFLDIRSPGLGDTAMYLCATSEDSSSYNEQFFGPGTRLTVL.

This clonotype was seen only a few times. CDR3 in amino acids: CASSPDSLSYTF. The CDR3 region has the DNA TGTGCCAGCAGCCCGGACAGCCTTAGCTACACCTTC. The V gene is TRBV12-3 or TRBV12-4, the J gene TRBJ1-2, with D maybe TRBD1 (6 bases). The CDR3 has 12 residues. The V and J ends lost 6 bases and 9 bases respectively, with 14 bases between them.

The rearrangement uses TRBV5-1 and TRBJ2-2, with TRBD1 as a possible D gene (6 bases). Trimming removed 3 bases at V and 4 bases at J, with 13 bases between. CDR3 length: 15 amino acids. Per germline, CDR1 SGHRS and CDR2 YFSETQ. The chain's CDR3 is CASSSTGTITGELFF. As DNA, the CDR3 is TGCGCCAGCAGCTCCACAGGGACGATCACCGGGGAGCTGTTTTTT.

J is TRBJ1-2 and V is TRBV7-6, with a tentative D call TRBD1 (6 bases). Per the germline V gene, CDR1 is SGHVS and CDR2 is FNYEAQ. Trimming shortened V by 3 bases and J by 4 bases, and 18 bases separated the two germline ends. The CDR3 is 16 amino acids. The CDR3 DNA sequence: TGTGCCAGCAGCTTGGGACATCCGCCGGGAGGCTATGGCTACACCTTC. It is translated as CASSLGHPPGGYGYTF.

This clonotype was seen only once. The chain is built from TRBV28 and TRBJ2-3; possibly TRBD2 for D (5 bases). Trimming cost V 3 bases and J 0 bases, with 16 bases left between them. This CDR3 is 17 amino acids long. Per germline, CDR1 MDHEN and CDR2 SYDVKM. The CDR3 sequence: CASSFLKRTPSTDTQYF. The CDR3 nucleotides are TGTGCCAGCAGTTTCTTGAAGAGGACTCCAAGCACAGATACGCAGTATTTT.

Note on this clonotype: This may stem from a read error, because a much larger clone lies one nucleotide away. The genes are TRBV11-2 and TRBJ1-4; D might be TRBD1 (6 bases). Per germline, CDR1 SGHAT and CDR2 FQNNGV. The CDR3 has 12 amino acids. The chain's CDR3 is CVSSPGDRKLFF. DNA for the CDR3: TGTGTCAGCAGCCCAGGGGACCGAAAACTGTTTTTT.

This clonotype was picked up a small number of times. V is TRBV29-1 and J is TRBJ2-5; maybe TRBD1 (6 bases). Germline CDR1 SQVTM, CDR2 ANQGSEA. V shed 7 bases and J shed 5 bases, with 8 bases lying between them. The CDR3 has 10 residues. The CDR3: CSGGGETQYF. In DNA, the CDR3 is TGCAGCGGAGGGGGTGAGACCCAGTACTTC.

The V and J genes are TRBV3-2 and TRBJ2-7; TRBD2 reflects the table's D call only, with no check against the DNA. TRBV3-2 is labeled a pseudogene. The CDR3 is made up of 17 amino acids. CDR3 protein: CASSRLSLAGGAYEQYF. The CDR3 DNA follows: TGTGCCAGCAGCCGCCTATCCCTAGCGGGGGGGGCGTACGAGCAGTACTTC.

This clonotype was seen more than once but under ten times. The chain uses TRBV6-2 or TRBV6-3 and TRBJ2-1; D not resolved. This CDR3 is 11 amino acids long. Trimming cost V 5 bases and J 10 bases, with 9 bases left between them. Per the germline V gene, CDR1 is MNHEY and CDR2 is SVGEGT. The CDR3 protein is CASSDPSEQFF. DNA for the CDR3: TGTGCCAGCAGTGATCCGAGCGAGCAGTTCTTC.

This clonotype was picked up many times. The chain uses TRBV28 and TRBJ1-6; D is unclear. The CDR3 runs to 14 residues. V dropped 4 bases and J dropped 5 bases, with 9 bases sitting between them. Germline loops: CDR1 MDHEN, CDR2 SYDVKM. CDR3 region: CASSSGRDNSPLHF. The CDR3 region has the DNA TGTGCCAGCAGTTCAGGCCGGGATAATTCACCCCTCCACTTT.